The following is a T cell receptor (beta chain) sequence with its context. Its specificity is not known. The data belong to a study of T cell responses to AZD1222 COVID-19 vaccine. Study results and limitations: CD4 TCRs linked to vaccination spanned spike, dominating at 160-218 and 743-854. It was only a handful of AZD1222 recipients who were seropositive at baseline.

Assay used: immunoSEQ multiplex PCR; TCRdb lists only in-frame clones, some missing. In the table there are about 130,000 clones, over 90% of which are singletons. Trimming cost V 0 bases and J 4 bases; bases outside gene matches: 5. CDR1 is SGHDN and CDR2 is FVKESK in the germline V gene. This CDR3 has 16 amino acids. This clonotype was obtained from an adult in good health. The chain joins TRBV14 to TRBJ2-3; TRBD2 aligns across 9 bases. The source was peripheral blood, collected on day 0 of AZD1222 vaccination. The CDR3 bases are TGTGCCAGCAGCCAAGAGATTAGCGGGAGAGCAGATACGCAGTATTTT. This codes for CASSQEISGRADTQYF.